One sample yielded the 17 T cell receptor beta chains listed below, sequenced in a study of T cell repertoires in cytomegalovirus infection. Via MiXCR, TCRdb re-called the reads, giving one row per CDR3 protein. The data hold more than 400,000 distinct CDR3 sequences, with 26% observed a single time. The sequenced material came from PBMCs. Source of these receptors: a human donor in good health (CMV status not recorded). Some clones in this sample may be carry-over from other donors' samples.

This chain uses TRBV9 with TRBJ1-1; 8 nucleotides agree with TRBD1. The germline V gene has CDR1 SGDLS and CDR2 YYNGEE. With V trimmed by 4 bases and J by 0 bases, 8 bases remained unmatched. The CDR3 consists of 16 residues. CDR3 region: CASSPMRTGLNTEAFF. CDR3 sequence (DNA): TGTGCCAGCAGCCCCATGAGGACAGGGTTGAACACTGAAGCTTTCTTT.

V gene TRBV4-3 combines with J gene TRBJ2-1; maybe TRBD2 (5 bases). The CDR3 has 15 amino acids. The germline V gene encodes CDR1 LGHNA and CDR2 YSLEER. Between the trimmed V and J ends, which lost 4 bases and 2 bases, there was a span of 12 bases. CDR3 sequence: CASSPFTGAYNEQFF. The DNA for the CDR3 is TGCGCCAGCAGCCCATTCACCGGGGCCTACAATGAGCAGTTCTTC.

This clonotype was seen only a few times. V usage is TRBV7-2 and J usage is TRBJ2-3; 16 positions agree with TRBD2. The CDR3 consists of 16 residues. CDR1 and CDR2 from the germline V gene are SGHTA and FQGNSA. Germline trimming cut 3 bases from V and 8 bases from J; bases unmatched to any gene: 5. In DNA form, the CDR3 reads TGTGCCAGCAGCTTGGGACTAGCGGGAGGGCAGGGTACGCAGTATTTT. It encodes CASSLGLAGGQGTQYF.

This clonotype showed up many times. The J gene is TRBJ2-3, the V gene TRBV7-2; D gene ambiguous. The CDR3 has 15 amino acids. With 2 bases removed from V and 7 bases from J, the gap between germline ends came to 16 bases. Germline loops: CDR1 SGHTA, CDR2 FQGNSA. The CDR3 here is CASSLPFKPPNTQYF. DNA of the CDR3: TGTGCCAGCAGCTTACCTTTCAAACCGCCTAATACGCAGTATTTT.

The V and J genes are TRBV6-1 and TRBJ2-1; the match to TRBD2 covers 7 bases. The V and J ends lost 2 bases and 0 bases, in that order; junction bases with no gene match: 7. Germline assignment: CDR1 MNHNS and CDR2 SASEGT. The CDR3 runs to 17 residues. The CDR3 DNA is TGTGCCAGCAGTGAAAGTGGGGGAGGGGCCTCCTACAATGAGCAGTTCTTC. Its translation is CASSESGGGASYNEQFF.

The gene calls are TRBV5-1 and TRBJ1-1; TRBD1 might be the D (5 bases). V dropped 3 bases and J dropped 1 base, with 10 bases sitting between them. Looked up from germline, CDR1 is SGHRS and CDR2 is YFSETQ. CDR3 length: 14 residues. CDR3: CASSSGLTNTEAFF. For the CDR3, the DNA is TGCGCCAGCAGCTCGGGACTTACGAACACTGAAGCTTTCTTT. Together with reference TRBV5-1 and TRBJ1-1, the CDR3 gives the full variable domain: KAGVTQTPRYLIKTRGQQVTLSCSPISGHRSVSWYQQTPGQGLQFLFEYFSETQRNKGNFPGRFSGRQFSNSRSEMNVSTLELGDSALYLCASSSGLTNTEAFFGQGTRLTVV.

This chain connects TRBV7-9 to TRBJ2-2; D is possibly TRBD2 (6 bases). This CDR3 is 15 amino acids long. Germline V gives CDR1 SEHNR, CDR2 FQNEAQ (reference sequence). V was trimmed by 1 base and J by 5 bases, leaving 11 bases between them. The CDR3 loop is CASSLVSGPTGELFF. For the CDR3, the DNA is TGTGCCAGCAGCTTAGTAAGCGGGCCGACCGGGGAGCTGTTTTTT. The variable domain in full, with the rest retrieved from reference TRBV7-9 and TRBJ2-2, is DTGVSQNPRHKITKRGQNVTFRCDPISEHNRLYWYRQTLGQGPEFLTYFQNEAQLEKSRLLSDRFSAERPKGSFSTLEIQRTEQGDSAMYLCASSLVSGPTGELFFGEGSRLTVL.

The count of this clonotype is one. The chain links TRBV28 to TRBJ1-5; D gene ambiguous. The CDR3 totals 11 residues. V was pared by 3 bases and J by 6 bases, with 3 bases between. Germline CDR1 MDHEN, CDR2 SYDVKM. The CDR3 region is CASSLTQPQHF. As DNA, the CDR3 is TGTGCCAGCAGTTTGACTCAGCCCCAGCATTTT.

This clonotype has more than one count but fewer than ten. The V gene is TRBV24-1, the J gene TRBJ1-1; D ambiguous. In germline, CDR1 is KGHDR, CDR2 SFDVKD. The CDR3 consists of 13 residues. V lost 10 bases and J lost 2, with 13 bases in between. The CDR3 here is CATRQGSNTEAFF. The CDR3 coding sequence is TGTGCCACGCGACAAGGATCCAACACTGAAGCTTTCTTT.

The sample holds a few counts of this clonotype. V and J are TRBV28 and TRBJ2-7; TRBD2 matches at 12 bases. V lost 8 bases to trimming and J lost 6 bases; unmatched junction nucleotides: 5. Germline V lookup: CDR1 MDHEN, CDR2 SYDVKM. The CDR3 is made up of 13 amino acids. CDR3 in amino acids: CASWTSGTLEQYF. As DNA, the CDR3 is TGTGCCAGCTGGACTAGCGGGACTCTCGAGCAGTACTTC.

This chain joins TRBV7-3 and TRBJ2-3; the match to TRBD1 covers 7 bases. After removal of 9 bases from V and 0 bases from J, the junction contained 6 bases not matched to a gene. The CDR3 covers 14 residues. Per germline, CDR1 SGHTA and CDR2 FQGTGA. The CDR3: CASLGGQSTDTQYF. The CDR3 DNA is TGTGCCAGTCTAGGGGGCCAAAGCACAGATACGCAGTATTTT.

Comment on this clonotype: This could be a read error, since a much larger clone is one nucleotide away. CDR3 sequence: CASSLELFQETQHF. The DNA for the CDR3 is TGTGCCAGCAGCTTAGAACTGTTCCAAGAGACCCAGCACTTC. The V call is TRBV7-8, the J call TRBJ2-5, with D unclear. The CDR3 sequence is 14 residues long. Germline V gene lookup returns CDR1 SGHVS and CDR2 FQNEAQ.

This clonotype was recorded many times. This chain links TRBV7-9 with TRBJ2-5; weak D call: TRBD2 (6 bases). The CDR3 has 13 residues. Germline V gene lookup returns CDR1 SEHNR and CDR2 FQNEAQ (reference sequence). Trimming removed 7 bases from V and 2 bases from J, with 11 bases in between. CDR3 DNA sequence: TGTGCCAGCAATTTGGGGGGTCAAGAGACCCAGTACTTC. Its protein is CASNLGGQETQYF.

The rearrangement links TRBV7-9 to TRBJ2-7, with TRBD2 matching 11 bases. V gave up 5 bases and J gave up 1 base; unmatched junction bases: 7. This CDR3 comprises 16 residues. Germline lookup yields CDR1 SEHNR and CDR2 FQNEAQ (reference sequence). CDR3 amino acids: CASSPGTSGDSYEQYF. DNA for the CDR3: TGTGCCAGCAGCCCGGGGACTAGCGGAGATTCCTACGAGCAGTACTTC. The variable domain in full, with the rest retrieved from reference TRBV7-9 and TRBJ2-7, is DTGVSQNPRHKITKRGQNVTFRCDPISEHNRLYWYRQTLGQGPEFLTYFQNEAQLEKSRLLSDRFSAERPKGSFSTLEIQRTEQGDSAMYLCASSPGTSGDSYEQYFGPGTRLTVT.

The chain recombines TRBV7-6 with TRBJ2-7; tentatively, D is TRBD1 (6 bases). Looked up from germline, CDR1 is SGHVS and CDR2 is FNYEAQ. V was cut by 6 bases and J by 4 bases, with 10 bases left in between. The CDR3 has 12 residues. CDR3 coding DNA: TGTGCCAGCAGTGCGGACAGATACGAGCAGTACTTC. Translating gives CASSADRYEQYF.

This clonotype was seen a handful of times. The CDR3 ends on some other residue instead of the conserved phenylalanine or tryptophan, so this is likely a read error. The chain has TRBV10-2 and TRBJ2-6; 7 bases match TRBD1. CDR3 size: 12 residues. J lost 11 bases, V lost 2 bases, and 0 bases had no gene match. In germline, CDR1 is WSHSY, CDR2 SAAADI. CDR3 in DNA: TGCGCCAGCAGTGAGACAGGGGACGTCCTGACTTCC. Translation: CASSETGDVLTS.

This clonotype was seen only a few times. The rearrangement joins TRBV7-9 to TRBJ1-1; no definite D call. Germline CDR1 is SEHNR and CDR2 is FQNEAQ (reference sequence). The V and J ends lost 8 bases and 1 base respectively, with 14 bases between them. The CDR3 spans 14 residues. CDR3: CASQDLWKNTEAFF. The CDR3 nucleotides are TGTGCCAGCCAGGACCTCTGGAAGAACACTGAAGCTTTCTTT.